This entry is about one TCR beta chain. The antigen is undetermined. This sample is part of a study of cytomegalovirus exposure and HLA in healthy donors. Study-level findings and limits: In a later analysis, TCR beta V- and J-gene trimming was associated with a missense DCLRE1C variant.

60 Vbeta and 13 Jbeta primers were used in PCR. Only in-frame clones appear in the TCRdb table, and some are missing; sequencing was by immunoSEQ multiplex PCR. The sample contains around 150,000 clones, roughly 68% of which appear only once. This CDR3 is 13 amino acids long. V was clipped by 5 bases and J by 1 base, with 8 bases between them. Germline V lookup: CDR1 MNHEY, CDR2 SMNVEV (reference sequence). Sequencing was done on a sample of PBMCs. V gene TRBV27 combines with J gene TRBJ2-5; D is ambiguous. The source is a young man in good health and CMV-seropositive. CDR3 loop: CASSSLLQETQYF. In DNA, the CDR3 is TGTGCCAGCAGTAGCCTCCTCCAAGAGACCCAGTACTTC.